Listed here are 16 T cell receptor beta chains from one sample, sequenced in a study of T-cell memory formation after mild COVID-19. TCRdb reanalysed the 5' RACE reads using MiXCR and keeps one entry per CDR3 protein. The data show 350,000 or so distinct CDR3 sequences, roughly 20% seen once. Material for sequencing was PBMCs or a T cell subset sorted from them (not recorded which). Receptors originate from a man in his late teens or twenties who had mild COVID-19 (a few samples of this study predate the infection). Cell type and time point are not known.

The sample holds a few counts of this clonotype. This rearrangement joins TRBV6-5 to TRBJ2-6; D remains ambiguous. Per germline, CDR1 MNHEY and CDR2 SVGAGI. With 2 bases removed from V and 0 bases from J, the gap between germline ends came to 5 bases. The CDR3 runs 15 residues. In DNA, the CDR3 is TGTGCCAGCAGTTACCCCAGCTCTGGGGCCAACGTCCTGACTTTC. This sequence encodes CASSYPSSGANVLTF.

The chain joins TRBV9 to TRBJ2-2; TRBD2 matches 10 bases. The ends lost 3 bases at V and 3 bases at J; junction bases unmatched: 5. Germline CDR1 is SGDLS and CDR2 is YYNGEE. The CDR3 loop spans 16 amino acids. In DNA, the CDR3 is TGTGCCAGCAGCGCCAGGAGCGGGGGGGACACCGGGGAGCTGTTTTTT. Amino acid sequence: CASSARSGGDTGELFF.

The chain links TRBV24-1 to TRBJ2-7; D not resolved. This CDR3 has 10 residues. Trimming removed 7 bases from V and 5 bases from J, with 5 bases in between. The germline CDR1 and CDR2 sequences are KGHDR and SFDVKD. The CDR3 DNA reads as TGTGCCACCAGACCAGACGAGCAGTACTTC. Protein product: CATRPDEQYF.

CDR3 in DNA: TGTGCCAGCAGCTCACAGGCCTATGGCTACACCTTC. Protein sequence: CASSSQAYGYTF. This sequence joins TRBV7-2 and TRBJ1-2, with D maybe TRBD1 (5 bases). The CDR3 sequence is 12 residues long. With 4 bases removed from V and 4 bases from J, the gap between germline ends came to 7 bases. CDR1 SGHTA and CDR2 FQGNSA come from the germline V gene.

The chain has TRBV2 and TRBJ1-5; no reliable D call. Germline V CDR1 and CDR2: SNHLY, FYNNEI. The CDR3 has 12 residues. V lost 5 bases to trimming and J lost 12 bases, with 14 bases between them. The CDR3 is CASSRVPQVQHF. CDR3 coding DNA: TGTGCCAGCAGTAGAGTCCCTCAGGTCCAGCATTTT.

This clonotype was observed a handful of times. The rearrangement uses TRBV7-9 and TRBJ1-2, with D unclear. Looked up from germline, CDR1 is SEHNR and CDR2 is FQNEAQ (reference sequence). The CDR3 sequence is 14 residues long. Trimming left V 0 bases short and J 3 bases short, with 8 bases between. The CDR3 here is CASSLAMSDYGYTF. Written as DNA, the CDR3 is TGTGCCAGCAGCTTAGCGATGAGCGACTATGGCTACACCTTC.

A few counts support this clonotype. The CDR3 nucleotides read TGTGCCAGCAGCGTACTAGAGAGGGGGGAGCAGTTCTTC. Protein sequence: CASSVLERGEQFF. The rearrangement joins TRBV9 to TRBJ2-1; TRBD1 is a possible D gene (6 bases). The CDR3 spans 13 residues. Germline lookup yields CDR1 SGDLS and CDR2 YYNGEE. V was cut by 1 base and J by 10 bases, with 12 bases left in between.

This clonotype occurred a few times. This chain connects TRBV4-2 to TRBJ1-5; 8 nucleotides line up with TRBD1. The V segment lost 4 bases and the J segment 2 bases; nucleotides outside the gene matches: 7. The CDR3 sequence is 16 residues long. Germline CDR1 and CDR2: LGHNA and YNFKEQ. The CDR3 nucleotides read TGTGCCAGCAGCCCTGACAGGGGAGGAGGCAATCAGCCCCAGCATTTT. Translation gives CASSPDRGGGNQPQHF.

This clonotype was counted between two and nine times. The DNA for the CDR3 is TGTGCCAGCAGTTACTCGAGGGACAGGGGGTTTTACGAGCAGTACGTC. Amino acid sequence: CASSYSRDRGFYEQYV. The chain is built from TRBV6-6 and TRBJ2-7; TRBD1 aligns across 11 bases. Germline CDR1 and CDR2: MNHNY and SVGAGI (reference sequence). J was trimmed by 4 bases and V by 0 bases; bases with no gene match: 5. The CDR3 has 16 residues.

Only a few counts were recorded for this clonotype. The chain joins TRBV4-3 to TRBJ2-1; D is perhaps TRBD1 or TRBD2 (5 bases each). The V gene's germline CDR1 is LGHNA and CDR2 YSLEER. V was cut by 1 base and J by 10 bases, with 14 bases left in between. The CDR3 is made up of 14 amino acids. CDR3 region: CASSQVSTGTEQFF. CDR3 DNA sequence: TGCGCCAGCAGCCAAGTCTCCACTGGGACCGAGCAGTTCTTC.

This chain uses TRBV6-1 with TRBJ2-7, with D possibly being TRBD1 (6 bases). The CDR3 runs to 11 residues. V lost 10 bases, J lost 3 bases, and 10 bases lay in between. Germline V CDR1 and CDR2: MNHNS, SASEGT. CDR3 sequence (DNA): TGTGCCACGCTAGGGGGCTACGAGCAGTACTTC. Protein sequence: CATLGGYEQYF.

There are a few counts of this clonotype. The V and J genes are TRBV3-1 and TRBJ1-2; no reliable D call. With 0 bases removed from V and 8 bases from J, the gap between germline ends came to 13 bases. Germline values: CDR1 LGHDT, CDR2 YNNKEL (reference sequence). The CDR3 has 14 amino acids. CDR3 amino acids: CASSQEGGLGGYTF. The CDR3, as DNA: TGTGCCAGCAGCCAAGAAGGAGGGCTCGGCGGCTACACCTTC.

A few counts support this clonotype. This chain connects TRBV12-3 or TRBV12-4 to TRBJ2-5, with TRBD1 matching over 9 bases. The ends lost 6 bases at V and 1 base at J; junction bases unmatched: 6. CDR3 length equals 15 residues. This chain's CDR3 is CASSHKTGGQETQYF. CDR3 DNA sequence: TGTGCCAGCAGCCATAAGACAGGGGGCCAAGAGACCCAGTACTTC.

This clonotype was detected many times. The CDR3 region is CASSLGHAPSDEQYV. The CDR3 bases are TGCGCCAGCAGCTTGGGGCACGCGCCCAGCGACGAGCAGTACGTC. This sequence joins TRBV5-1 and TRBJ2-7; unclear D gene. V was clipped by 0 bases and J by 5 bases, with 15 bases between them. This CDR3 comprises 15 residues. The V gene's germline CDR1 is SGHRS and CDR2 YFSETQ.

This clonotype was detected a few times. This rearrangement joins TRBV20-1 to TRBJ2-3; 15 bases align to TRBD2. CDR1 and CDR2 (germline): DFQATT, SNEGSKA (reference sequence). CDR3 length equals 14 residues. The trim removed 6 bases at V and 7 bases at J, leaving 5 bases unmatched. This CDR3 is CSARTSGGANTQYF. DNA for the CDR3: TGCAGTGCCCGGACTAGCGGGGGGGCAAATACGCAGTATTTT.

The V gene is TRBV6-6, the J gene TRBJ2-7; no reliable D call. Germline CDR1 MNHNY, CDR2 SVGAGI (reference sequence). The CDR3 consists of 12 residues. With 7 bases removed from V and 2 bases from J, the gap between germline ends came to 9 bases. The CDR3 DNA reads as TGTGCCAGCAAACGGGCAACCTACGAGCAGTACTTC. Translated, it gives CASKRATYEQYF.